These T cell receptor beta chains were read from a single sample in a study of long-term antiretroviral therapy in people with HIV. Libraries were prepared by immunoSEQ multiplex PCR; TCRdb keeps only in-frame clonotypes and omits some of them. The table lists around 26,000 clones, 75% to 90% of them singletons. The sample consisted of unsorted PBMCs, taken 2.9 years after starting antiretroviral therapy. The source is a man aged 45-60 years with HIV. Each CDR3 is given with its conserved first and last residue. D genes are given only for firm matches. Rows give clone size only sometimes, using once, few, many, or a class for an expanded clone.

>-|TRBV4-1|few|TRBJ1-2
CASSPLRTANYGYTF
TGCGCCAGCAGCCCCCTCCGGACAGCCAACTATGGCTACACCTTC
>-|TRBV19|once|TRBJ1-2
CASSILGGYTF
TGTGCCAGTAGTATCTTGGGTGGCTACACCTTC
>TRBD1|TRBV13|-|TRBJ1-2
CASSTSGTGGYGYTF
TGTGCCAGCAGCACCTCGGGGACAGGGGGCTATGGCTACACCTTC
>TRBD1|TRBV9|-|TRBJ1-4
CASSGQGATNEKLFF
TGTGCCAGCAGCGGGCAGGGGGCAACTAATGAAAAACTGTTTTTT
>TRBD2|TRBV2|-|TRBJ2-1
CASRAGLAPNEQFF
TGTGCCAGCAGGGCCGGACTAGCCCCCAATGAGCAGTTCTTC
>TRBD2|TRBV11-2|-|TRBJ2-7
CARGGGAYEQYF
TGTGCCAGGGGTGGGGGGGCCTACGAGCAGTACTTC
>TRBD1|TRBV4-1|-|TRBJ2-1
CASSYRWDRAVDEQFF
TGCGCCAGCAGCTATAGGTGGGACAGGGCAGTTGATGAGCAGTTCTTC
>-|TRBV7-9|-|TRBJ2-1
CASSSLGPTYNEQFF
TGTGCCAGCAGCAGTCTCGGGCCTACCTACAATGAGCAGTTCTTC
>-|TRBV6-5|-|TRBJ2-7
CASSAPGGYEQYF
TGTGCCAGCAGTGCCCCCGGCGGCTACGAGCAGTACTTC
>-|TRBV19|-|TRBJ2-5
CASSIDSQETQYF
TGTGCCAGTAGTATCGACAGCCAAGAGACCCAGTACTTC
>TRBD2|TRBV27|-|TRBJ2-3
CASSSSGGMLGTDTQYF
TGTGCCAGCAGTTCTAGCGGGGGTATGCTAGGCACAGATACGCAGTATTTT
>-|TRBV14|-|TRBJ2-2
CASSQLRVSGTHYPTNTGELFF
TGTGCCAGCAGCCAACTTCGGGTCAGCGGAACTCACTACCCCACGAACACCGGGGAGCTGTTTTTT
>-|TRBV7-6|-|TRBJ2-5
CASSLVSGRGETQYF
TGTGCCAGCAGCTTAGTTTCGGGACGGGGGGAGACCCAGTACTTC
>-|TRBV15|-|TRBJ2-5
CATSGWGQETQYF
TGTGCCACCAGCGGTTGGGGGCAAGAGACCCAGTACTTC
>-|TRBV7-3|-|TRBJ2-5
CASSLNPAGETQYF
TGTGCCAGCAGCTTAAATCCAGCAGGGGAGACCCAGTACTTC
>TRBD2|TRBV11-2|-|TRBJ2-4
CASSLGLAGVSLAKNIQYF
TGTGCCAGCAGCTTAGGACTAGCGGGGGTCTCTCTAGCCAAAAACATTCAGTACTTC
>-|TRBV9|-|TRBJ2-7
CASSAGQIYEQYF
TGTGCCAGCAGCGCCGGACAGATCTACGAGCAGTACTTC
>TRBD2|TRBV29-1|-|TRBJ2-1
CSVVGGRGGLWAREQFF
TGCAGCGTTGTTGGAGGGCGGGGGGGTCTGTGGGCACGAGAGCAGTTCTTC
>-|TRBV6-5|few|TRBJ1-2
CASSYSESGDGYTF
TGTGCCAGCAGTTACTCGGAATCGGGGGACGGCTACACCTTC
>-|TRBV18|-|TRBJ1-1
CASSRQAGNTEAFF
TGTGCCAGCTCACGTCAGGCGGGGAACACTGAAGCTTTCTTT
>-|TRBV7-9|-|TRBJ1-2
CASSLGGVKANYGYTF
TGTGCCAGCAGCCTTGGGGGGGTAAAAGCTAACTATGGCTACACCTTC
>TRBD1|TRBV6-1|-|TRBJ1-4
CASSFTVDRGGKLFF
TGTGCCAGCAGTTTCACGGTTGACAGGGGAGGAAAACTGTTTTTT
>TRBD1|TRBV19|once|TRBJ2-7
CASSIGQGAGEQYF
TGTGCCAGTAGTATCGGGCAGGGGGCGGGTGAGCAGTACTTC
>TRBD1|TRBV2|once|TRBJ2-7
CASPSLGRGLNEQYF
TGTGCCAGCCCTTCCCTGGGCAGGGGGCTGAACGAGCAGTACTTC
>TRBD2|TRBV9|-|TRBJ2-1
CASSARLAGTPYNEQFF
TGTGCCAGCAGCGCTCGACTAGCGGGGACACCCTACAATGAGCAGTTCTTC
>-|TRBV4-1|-|TRBJ2-5
CASSAQQGGETQYF
TGCGCCAGCAGCGCACAACAGGGAGGGGAGACCCAGTACTTC
>-|TRBV11-3|-|TRBJ1-3
CASSHHRGHSGNTIYF
TGTGCCAGCAGCCACCACCGGGGCCACTCTGGAAACACCATATATTTT
>-|TRBV5-4|-|TRBJ2-7
CASSLDKGSAYEQYF
TGTGCCAGCAGCCTGGACAAAGGGTCCGCCTACGAGCAGTACTTC
>-|TRBV27|-|TRBJ2-1
CASSFDGQANEQFF
TGTGCCAGCAGTTTCGACGGTCAGGCCAATGAGCAGTTCTTC
>TRBD1|TRBV5-1|-|TRBJ2-3
CASSLTRQGQSIVNTQYF
TGCGCCAGCAGCTTGACCCGACAGGGCCAGAGCATTGTGAATACGCAGTATTTT
>-|TRBV7-9|-|TRBJ1-5
CASSVWGDHQPQHF
TGTGCCAGCAGCGTATGGGGGGACCATCAGCCCCAGCATTTT
>TRBD1|TRBV30|-|TRBJ2-3
CAWSGWTGPPTDTQYF
TGTGCCTGGAGTGGATGGACAGGGCCTCCCACAGATACGCAGTATTTT
>TRBD1|TRBV18|-|TRBJ2-3
CASSPPDRGRNTQYF
TGTGCCAGCTCACCTCCGGACAGGGGGAGAAATACGCAGTATTTT
>TRBD2|TRBV18|-|TRBJ2-1
CASSRTSGSYNEQFF
TGTGCCAGCTCACGGACTAGCGGCTCCTACAATGAGCAGTTCTTC
>-|TRBV11-2|-|TRBJ1-6
CASSLDGGGESPLHF
TGTGCCAGCAGCTTAGACGGCGGTGGAGAATCACCCCTCCACTTT
>-|TRBV4-1|-|TRBJ1-5
CASSQGTGQPQHF
TGCGCCAGCAGCCAAGGAACGGGGCAGCCCCAGCATTTT
>-|TRBV28|-|TRBJ1-2
CASRGPGVSGYTF
TGTGCCAGCAGGGGACCCGGCGTGAGTGGCTACACCTTC
>-|TRBV20-1|-|TRBJ2-7
CSAENYEQYF
TGCAGTGCGGAGAACTACGAGCAGTACTTC
>-|TRBV18|-|TRBJ1-1
CASSVPTTNTEAFF
TGTGCCAGCTCCGTCCCCACTACGAACACTGAAGCTTTCTTT
>-|TRBV5-5|-|TRBJ2-7
CASSLDRASYEQYF
TGTGCCAGCAGCTTGGACAGGGCCTCCTACGAGCAGTACTTC
>-|TRBV19|-|TRBJ2-1
CASSTAPGGYEQFF
TGTGCCAGTAGTACCGCCCCGGGGGGCTATGAGCAGTTCTTC
>TRBD1|TRBV7-9|-|TRBJ1-3
CASSSRGQSSGNTIYF
TGTGCCAGCAGCTCTAGGGGACAGTCCTCTGGAAACACCATATATTTT
>TRBD1|TRBV7-2|-|TRBJ2-7
CASSVKTKGAPSSYEQYF
TGTGCCAGCAGCGTAAAGACTAAGGGGGCTCCGAGCTCCTACGAGCAGTACTTC
>TRBD1|TRBV4-1|-|TRBJ1-4
CASSQDAPGTGGTPTNEKLFF
TGCGCCAGCAGCCAAGATGCCCCCGGGACAGGGGGTACTCCAACTAATGAAAAACTGTTTTTT
>-|TRBV11-2|-|TRBJ1-6
CASSLGAASSYNSPLHF
TGTGCCAGCAGCCTGGGGGCGGCGAGCTCCTATAATTCACCCCTCCACTTT
>-|TRBV7-2|-|TRBJ1-1
CASSNLFGTLEAFF
TGTGCCAGCAGCAACCTATTTGGGACACTTGAAGCTTTCTTT